This T cell receptor (beta chain) appears in the sequencing data of a study of T cell repertoires in cytomegalovirus infection. Study information: Peptides in the study included HLA-C-restricted and HLA-B-restricted CMV epitopes. Indicated by public TCR beta signatures were CMV infection and matching HLA type.

General study results and limits: Ex vivo responses were dominated by HLA-C-restricted CMV-specific TCR beta clonotypes. Carriers of CMV plus the relevant HLA were identified by cumulative public TCR beta family frequency.

A few counts support this clonotype. Its matching antigen is unknown. The CDR3 length is 14 residues. The V end was cut by 2 bases, the J end by 8 bases, with 16 bases between. Germline CDR1 and CDR2: SEHNR and FQNEAQ (reference sequence). TCRdb re-called the reads through MiXCR, storing one row per CDR3 protein. The data show about a million distinct CDR3 sequences, 25% to 40% seen once. This chain uses TRBV7-9 with TRBJ2-7; the D gene is possibly TRBD1 (5 bases). The TCR originated in a human donor in good health (CMV status not recorded). Some clones in this sample may be carry-over from other donors' samples. The input for sequencing was cultured CD8+ T cells from PBMCs, taken from culture after CMV antigen stimulation. This chain's CDR3 is CASSLLGVELQQYF. CDR3 nucleotides: TGTGCCAGCAGCTTATTAGGGGTGGAATTGCAGCAGTACTTC. Looking up the rest from reference TRBV7-9 and TRBJ2-7 gives the full variable domain: DTGVSQNPRHKITKRGQNVTFRCDPISEHNRLYWYRQTLGQGPEFLTYFQNEAQLEKSRLLSDRFSAERPKGSFSTLEIQRTEQGDSAMYLCASSLLGVELQQYFGPGTRLTVT.